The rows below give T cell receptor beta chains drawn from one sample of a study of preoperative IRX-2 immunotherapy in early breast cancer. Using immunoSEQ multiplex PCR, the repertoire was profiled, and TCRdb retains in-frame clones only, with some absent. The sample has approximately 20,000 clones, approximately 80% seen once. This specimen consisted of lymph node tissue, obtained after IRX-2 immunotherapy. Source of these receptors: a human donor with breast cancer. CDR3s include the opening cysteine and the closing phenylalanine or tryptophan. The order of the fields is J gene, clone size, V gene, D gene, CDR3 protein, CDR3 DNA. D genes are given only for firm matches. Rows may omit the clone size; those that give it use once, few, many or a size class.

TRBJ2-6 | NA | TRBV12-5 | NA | CASKRGSGANVLTF | TGTGCCAGCAAGAGGGGCTCTGGGGCCAACGTCCTGACTTTC
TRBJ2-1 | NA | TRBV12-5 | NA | CATHGTTYNEQFF | TGTGCCACCCACGGGACAACGTACAATGAGCAGTTCTTC
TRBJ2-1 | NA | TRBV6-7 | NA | CASRGKNEQFF | TGTGCCAGCAGGGGGAAGAATGAGCAGTTCTTC
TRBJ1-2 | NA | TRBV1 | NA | CVSSQEGEGPIYGYTF | TGCGTCAGCAGCCAAGAGGGTGAGGGCCCCATTTATGGCTACACCTTC
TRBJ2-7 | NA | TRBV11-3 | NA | CASSLQGYPYEQYF | TGTGCCAGCAGCTTACAGGGGTACCCCTACGAGCAGTACTTC
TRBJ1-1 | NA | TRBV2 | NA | CASSEGRAAEAFF | TGTGCCAGCAGTGAGGGCAGGGCCGCTGAAGCTTTCTTT
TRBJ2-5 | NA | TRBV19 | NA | CASSRTDVARQETQYF | TGTGCCAGTAGTAGGACGGATGTGGCCAGACAAGAGACCCAGTACTTC
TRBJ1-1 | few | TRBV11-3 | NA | CASSLAPGVTEAFF | TGTGCCAGCAGCTTGGCTCCGGGGGTAACTGAAGCTTTCTTT
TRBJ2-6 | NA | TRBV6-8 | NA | CASRGAGANVLTF | TGTGCCAGCAGGGGGGCAGGGGCCAACGTCCTGACTTTC
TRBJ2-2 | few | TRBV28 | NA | CASTTSLNTGELFF | TGTGCCAGCACCACCTCCTTGAACACCGGGGAGCTGTTTTTT
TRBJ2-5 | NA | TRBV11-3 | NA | CASSYRVGSGETQYF | TGTGCCAGCAGCTACAGGGTAGGGTCGGGAGAGACCCAGTACTTC
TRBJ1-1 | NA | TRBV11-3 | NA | CASSQAGERTDEAFF | TGTGCCAGCAGCCAAGCAGGAGAACGAACTGATGAAGCTTTCTTT
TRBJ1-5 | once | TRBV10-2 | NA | CASSRDARGQPQHF | TGCGCCAGCAGTCGGGACGCCCGGGGGCAGCCCCAGCATTTT
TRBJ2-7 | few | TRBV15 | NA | CATSSGGTAYEQYF | TGTGCCACCAGCAGCGGCGGGACAGCCTACGAGCAGTACTTC
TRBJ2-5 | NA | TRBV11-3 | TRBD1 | CASSRGTGQETQYF | TGTGCCAGCAGCCGGGGGACAGGCCAGGAGACCCAGTACTTC
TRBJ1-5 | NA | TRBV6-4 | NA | CASSYNLDQPQHF | TGTGCCAGCAGTTACAACCTAGATCAGCCCCAGCATTTT
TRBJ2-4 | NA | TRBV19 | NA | CASTLGGNIQYF | TGTGCCAGTACCCTCGGGGGAAACATTCAGTACTTC
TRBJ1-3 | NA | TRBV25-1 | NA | CASSDAGTSYSGNTIYF | TGTGCCAGCAGTGACGCCGGGACATCTTACTCTGGAAACACCATATATTTT
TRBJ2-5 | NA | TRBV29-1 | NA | CSVEMDIQETQYF | TGCAGCGTTGAGATGGACATTCAAGAGACCCAGTACTTC
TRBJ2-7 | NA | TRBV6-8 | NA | CASRRDGFSYEQYF | TGTGCCAGCAGACGGGACGGATTCTCCTACGAGCAGTACTTC
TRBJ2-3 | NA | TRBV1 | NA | CASSPWGGGAGTQYF | NA
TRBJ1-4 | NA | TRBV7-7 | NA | CASSLTAIRKEKLFF | TGTGCCAGCAGCTTAACGGCCATCCGAAAGGAAAAACTGTTTTTT
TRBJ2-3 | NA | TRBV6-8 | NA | CASSYSRLGGGAQYF | TGTGCCAGCAGTTACTCGAGGTTGGGGGGAGGTGCGCAGTATTTT
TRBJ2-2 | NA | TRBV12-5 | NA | CASVLGGQNTGELFF | TGTGCTAGTGTTCTGGGGGGACAGAACACCGGGGAGTTGTTTTTT
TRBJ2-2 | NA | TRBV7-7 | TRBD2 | CASSSRTSGISTGELFF | TGTGCCAGCAGCTCTCGGACTAGCGGGATTAGCACCGGGGAGCTGTTTTTT
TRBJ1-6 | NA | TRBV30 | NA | CASSQGSSYNSPLHF | TGTGCCTCGTCCCAAGGGAGCTCCTATAATTCACCCCTCCACTTT
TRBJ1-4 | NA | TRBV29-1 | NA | CSTVGAPNEKLFF | TGCAGCACTGTAGGGGCGCCAAATGAAAAACTGTTTTTT
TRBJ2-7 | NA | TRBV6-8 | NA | CASKNMFYEQYF | TGTGCCAGCAAAAACATGTTTTACGAGCAGTACTTC
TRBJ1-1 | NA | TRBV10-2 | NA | CASRTGSMNTEAFF | TGCGCCAGCAGGACCGGGAGCATGAACACTGAAGCTTTCTTT
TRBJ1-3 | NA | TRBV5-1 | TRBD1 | CASSLAGTGPGNTIYF | TGCGCCAGCAGCTTAGCCGGGACAGGGCCCGGAAACACCATATATTTT
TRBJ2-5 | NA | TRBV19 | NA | CASSISVLPEKTQYF | TGTGCCAGTAGTATATCAGTCCTCCCCGAGAAGACCCAGTACTTC
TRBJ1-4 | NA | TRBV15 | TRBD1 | CATSRESLRRTGRVEKLFF | TGTGCCACCAGCAGAGAATCTTTGAGGAGGACAGGGCGCGTAGAAAAACTGTTTTTT
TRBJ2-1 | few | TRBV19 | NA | CASSISGYEQFF | TGTGCCAGTAGTATCTCAGGGTATGAGCAGTTCTTC
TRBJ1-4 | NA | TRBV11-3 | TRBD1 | CASSRGTGKEKLFF | TGTGCCAGCAGCCGAGGGACAGGGAAGGAAAAACTGTTTTTT
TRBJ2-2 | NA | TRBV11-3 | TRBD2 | CASSPVAGAGGELFF | TGTGCCAGCAGCCCCGTAGCGGGAGCGGGCGGGGAGCTGTTTTTT
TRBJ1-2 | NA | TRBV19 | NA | CASSSPQHGYTF | TGTGCCAGTAGTTCCCCACAGCATGGCTACACCTTC
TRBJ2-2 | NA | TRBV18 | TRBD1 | CASSPGTGGTGELFF | TGTGCCAGCTCCCCCGGGACAGGGGGCACCGGGGAGCTGTTTTTT
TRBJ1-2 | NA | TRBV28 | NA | CASSPIPGSAEANYGYTF | TGTGCCAGCTCCCCCATTCCAGGGAGTGCCGAAGCTAACTATGGCTACACCTTC
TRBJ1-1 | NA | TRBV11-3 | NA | CASSVMLVNTEAFF | TGTGCCAGCAGCGTGATGCTGGTGAACACTGAAGCTTTCTTT
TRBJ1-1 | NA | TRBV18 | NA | CASSLRGAHTEAFF | TGTGCCAGCTCGCTACGGGGGGCTCACACTGAAGCTTTCTTT
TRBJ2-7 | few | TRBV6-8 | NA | CASSAPGYEQYF | TGTGCCAGCAGTGCGCCGGGATACGAGCAGTACTTC
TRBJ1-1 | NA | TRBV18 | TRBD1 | CASSPLTGDTEAFF | TGTGCCAGCTCACCACTGACAGGGGACACTGAAGCTTTCTTT
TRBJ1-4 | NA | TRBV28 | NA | CASSLGQKIEKLFF | TGTGCCAGCAGTTTAGGACAGAAGATTGAAAAACTGTTTTTT
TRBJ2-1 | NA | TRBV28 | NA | CASRLGGRSYNEQFF | TGTGCCAGCAGACTGGGGGGAAGGTCTTACAATGAGCAGTTCTTC
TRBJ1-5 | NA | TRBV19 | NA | CASRRGFNQPQHF | TGTGCCAGTCGCCGGGGATTTAATCAGCCCCAGCATTTT
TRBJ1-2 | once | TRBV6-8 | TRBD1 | CAINRDRGPTNYGYTF | TGTGCCATCAACCGAGACAGGGGCCCAACTAACTATGGCTACACCTTC
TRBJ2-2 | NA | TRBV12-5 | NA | CASGTGIPNTGELFF | TGTGCTAGTGGTACCGGGATCCCGAACACCGGGGAGCTGTTTTTT
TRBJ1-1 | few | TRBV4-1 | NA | CASSQEMTDREAFF | TGCGCCAGCAGCCAAGAGATGACGGACAGAGAAGCTTTCTTT
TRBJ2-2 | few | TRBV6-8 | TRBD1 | CASSAQGASGGELFF | TGTGCCAGCAGTGCACAGGGGGCAAGCGGCGGGGAGCTGTTTTTT